The 5 T cell receptor beta chains presented below share a single source sample, sequenced in a study of patients and donors after allogeneic stem cell transplantation. TCRdb called the RT-PCR reads again in MiXCR, with one record for every CDR3 protein. The data contain more than 55,000 distinct CDR3 sequences, 13% of them singletons. The sequenced material came from blood, either unsorted or a sorted T cell fraction (not recorded which). Receptors originate from a human donor who was either an allogeneic HSCT recipient or a stem cell or donor lymphocyte infusion donor (not recorded which). It is not recorded whose cells these are; they may come from a transplant donor.

The rearrangement joins TRBV18 to TRBJ1-3; D is unclear. CDR1 is KGHSH, CDR2 LQKENI, per germline. V lost 2 bases and J 0 bases, leaving 14 bases between the germline ends. This CDR3 is built from 17 residues. The CDR3 loop is CASSPFREAYSGNTIYF. The DNA for the CDR3 is TGTGCCAGCTCACCATTTCGCGAGGCTTACTCTGGAAACACCATATATTTT.

The J gene is TRBJ2-3, the V gene TRBV20-1; D is unresolved. The length of the CDR3 is 12 residues. Per germline, CDR1 DFQATT and CDR2 SNEGSKA (reference sequence). V was pared by 6 bases and J by 4 bases, with 11 bases between. In nucleotides, the CDR3 is TGCAGTGCCCCGGGCCCACCAGATACGCAGTATTTT. It is translated as CSAPGPPDTQYF.

CDR3 DNA: TGTGCCAGCAGTCCCCTAGCGGGGTTCACAGATACGCAGTATTTT. Amino acid sequence: CASSPLAGFTDTQYF. The chain couples TRBV6-4 to TRBJ2-3, with TRBD2 matching 9 bases. Germline-derived CDR1 and CDR2 are MRHNA and SNTAGT. CDR3 length equals 15 residues. Trimming at V came to 5 bases and at J to 2 bases, leaving 5 bases not matched to a gene.

The CDR3 nucleotides read TGTGCCAGCAGTAAAGACAGTTTGGGAAGCAATCAGCCCCAGCATTTT. Translating it yields CASSKDSLGSNQPQHF. The chain has TRBV6-5 and TRBJ1-5; weak D call: TRBD1 (5 bases). The CDR3 contains 16 residues. V was pared by 5 bases and J by 1 base, with 15 bases between. The germline CDR1 and CDR2 sequences are MNHEY and SVGAGI.

This clonotype was observed at least ten times. V and J are TRBV20-1 and TRBJ2-3; TRBD2 might be the D (5 bases). This CDR3 region has 15 residues. Germline CDR1 is DFQATT and CDR2 is SNEGSKA (reference sequence). The V end was cut by 6 bases, the J end by 2 bases, with 18 bases between. CDR3 in DNA: TGCAGTGCAATTTTACTAGGCTGGGACACAGATACGCAGTATTTT. This translates into CSAILLGWDTDTQYF.